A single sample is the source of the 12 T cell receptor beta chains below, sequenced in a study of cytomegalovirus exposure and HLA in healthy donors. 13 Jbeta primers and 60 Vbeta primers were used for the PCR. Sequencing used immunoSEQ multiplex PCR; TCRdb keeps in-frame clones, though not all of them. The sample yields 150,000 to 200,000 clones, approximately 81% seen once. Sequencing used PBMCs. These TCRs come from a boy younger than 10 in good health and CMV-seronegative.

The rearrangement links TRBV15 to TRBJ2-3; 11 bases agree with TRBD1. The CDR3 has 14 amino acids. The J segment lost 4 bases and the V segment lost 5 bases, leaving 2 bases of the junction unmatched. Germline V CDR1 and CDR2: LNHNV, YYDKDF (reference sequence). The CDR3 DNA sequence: TGTGCCACCAGCTGGGGACAGGGGGCAGATACGCAGTATTTT. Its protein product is CATSWGQGADTQYF.

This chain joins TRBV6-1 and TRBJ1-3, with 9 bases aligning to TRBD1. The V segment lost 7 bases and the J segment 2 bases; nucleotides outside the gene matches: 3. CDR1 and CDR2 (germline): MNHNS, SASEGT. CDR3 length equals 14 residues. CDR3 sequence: CASIRDRAGNTIYF. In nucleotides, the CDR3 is TGTGCCAGCATTCGGGACAGGGCTGGAAACACCATATATTTT.

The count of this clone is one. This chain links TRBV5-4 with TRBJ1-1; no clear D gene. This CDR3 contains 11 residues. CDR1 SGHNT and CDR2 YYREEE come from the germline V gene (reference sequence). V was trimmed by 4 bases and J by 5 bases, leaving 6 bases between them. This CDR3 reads CASSTRTEAFF. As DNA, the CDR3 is TGTGCCAGCAGCACTCGGACTGAAGCTTTCTTT.

The CDR3 DNA sequence: TGTGCCAGTAGTATAGGCCAGGAGGTCTACGAGCAGTACTTC. Translation: CASSIGQEVYEQYF. V usage is TRBV19 and J usage is TRBJ2-7; the D gene is possibly TRBD2 (5 bases). Germline CDR1 reads LNHDA; CDR2 reads SQIVND (reference sequence). V was clipped by 1 base and J by 3 bases, with 10 bases between them. The CDR3 covers 14 residues. The complete variable domain, with remaining parts taken from reference TRBV19 and TRBJ2-7, reads DGGITQSPKYLFRKEGQNVTLSCEQNLNHDAMYWYRQDPGQGLRLIYYSQIVNDFQKGDIAEGYSVSREKKESFPLTVTSAQKNPTAFYLCASSIGQEVYEQYFGPGTRLTVT.

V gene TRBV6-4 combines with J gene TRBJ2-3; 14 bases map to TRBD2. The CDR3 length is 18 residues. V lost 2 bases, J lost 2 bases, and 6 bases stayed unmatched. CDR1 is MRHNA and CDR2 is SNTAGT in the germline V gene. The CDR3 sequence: CASSDAGTSGGHTDTQYF. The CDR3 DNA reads TGTGCCAGCAGTGACGCAGGGACTAGCGGGGGTCACACAGATACGCAGTATTTT.

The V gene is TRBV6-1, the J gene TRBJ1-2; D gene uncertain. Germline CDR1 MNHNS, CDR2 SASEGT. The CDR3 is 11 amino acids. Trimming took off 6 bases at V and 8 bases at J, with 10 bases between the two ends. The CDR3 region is CASSKVEGYTF. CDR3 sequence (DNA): TGTGCCAGCAGCAAGGTGGAGGGCTACACCTTC.

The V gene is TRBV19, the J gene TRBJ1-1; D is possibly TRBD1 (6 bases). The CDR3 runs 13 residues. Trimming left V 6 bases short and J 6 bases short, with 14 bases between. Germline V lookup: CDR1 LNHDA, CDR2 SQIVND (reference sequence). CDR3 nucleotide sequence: TGTGCCAGTAGCTCGACAGGCGCTTCTGAAGCTTTCTTT. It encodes CASSSTGASEAFF.

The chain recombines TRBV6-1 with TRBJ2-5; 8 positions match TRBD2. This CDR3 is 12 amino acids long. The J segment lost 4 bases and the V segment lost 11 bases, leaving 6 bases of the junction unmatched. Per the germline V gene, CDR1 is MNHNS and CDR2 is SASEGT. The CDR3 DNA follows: TGTGCCGGCGGGGGGTTCCCAGAGACCCAGTACTTC. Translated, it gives CAGGGFPETQYF.

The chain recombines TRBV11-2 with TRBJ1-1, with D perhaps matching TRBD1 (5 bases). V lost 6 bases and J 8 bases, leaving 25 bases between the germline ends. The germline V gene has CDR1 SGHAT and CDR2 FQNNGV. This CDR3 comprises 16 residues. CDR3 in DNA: TGTGCCAGCAGATTCTCCCTGCAGGGAAGACCCTTCGAAGCTTTCTTT. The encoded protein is CASRFSLQGRPFEAFF.

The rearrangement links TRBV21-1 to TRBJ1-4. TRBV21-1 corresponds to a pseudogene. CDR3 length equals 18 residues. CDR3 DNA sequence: TGTGCCAGCAACAAAGACAATTCCGGGGAACAGACTAATGAAAAACTGTTTTTT. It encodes CASNKDNSGEQTNEKLFF.

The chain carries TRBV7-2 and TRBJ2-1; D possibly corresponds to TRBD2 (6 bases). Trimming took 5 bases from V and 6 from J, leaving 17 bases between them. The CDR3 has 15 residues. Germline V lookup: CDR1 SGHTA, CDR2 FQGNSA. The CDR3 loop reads CASSNRDWGSNEQFF. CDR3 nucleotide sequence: TGTGCCAGCAGCAACCGGGACTGGGGCTCCAATGAGCAGTTCTTC. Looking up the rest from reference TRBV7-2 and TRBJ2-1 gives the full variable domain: GAGVSQSPSNKVTEKGKDVELRCDPISGHTALYWYRQSLGQGLEFLIYFQGNSAPDKSGLPSDRFSAERTGGSVSTLTIQRTQQEDSAVYLCASSNRDWGSNEQFFGPGTRLTVL.

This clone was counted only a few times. The CDR3 DNA is TGTGCCAGCAGCGTAGGAGCGGTGCCCTACAATGAGCAGTTCTTC. This translates into CASSVGAVPYNEQFF. V is TRBV9 and J is TRBJ2-1, with D maybe TRBD2 (5 bases). This CDR3 contains 15 residues. V was cut by 0 bases and J by 2 bases, with 9 bases left in between. From germline, CDR1 is SGDLS and CDR2 YYNGEE.